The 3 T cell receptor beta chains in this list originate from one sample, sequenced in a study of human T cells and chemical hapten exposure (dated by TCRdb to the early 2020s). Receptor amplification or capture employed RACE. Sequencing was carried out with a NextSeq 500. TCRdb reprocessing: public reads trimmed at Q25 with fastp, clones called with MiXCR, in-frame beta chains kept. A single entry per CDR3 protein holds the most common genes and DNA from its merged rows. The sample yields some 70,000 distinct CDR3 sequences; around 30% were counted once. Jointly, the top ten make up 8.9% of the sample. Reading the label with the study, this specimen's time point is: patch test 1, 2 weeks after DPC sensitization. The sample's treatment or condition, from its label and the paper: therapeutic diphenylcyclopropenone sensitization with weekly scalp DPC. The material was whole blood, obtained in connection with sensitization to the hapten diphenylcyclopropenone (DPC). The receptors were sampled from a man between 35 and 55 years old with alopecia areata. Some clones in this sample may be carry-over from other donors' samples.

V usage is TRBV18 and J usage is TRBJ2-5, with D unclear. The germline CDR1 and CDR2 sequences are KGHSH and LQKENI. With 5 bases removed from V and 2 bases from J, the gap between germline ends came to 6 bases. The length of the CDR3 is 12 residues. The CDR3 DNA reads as TGTGCCAGCTCAGGGTGGCAAGAGACCCAGTACTTC. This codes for CASSGWQETQYF.

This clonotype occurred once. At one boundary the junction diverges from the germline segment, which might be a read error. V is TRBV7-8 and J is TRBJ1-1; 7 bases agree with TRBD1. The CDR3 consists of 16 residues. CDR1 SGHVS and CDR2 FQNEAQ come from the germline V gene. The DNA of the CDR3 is TGTGCCAGCAGCCCGATGTCAGGACAGGAGAACACTGAAACTTTCTTT. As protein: CASSPMSGQENTETFF.

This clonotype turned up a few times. CDR3 region: CSVLQGLSSGRGRDTQYF. The CDR3, as DNA: TGCAGCGTCCTACAGGGGCTATCTAGCGGGAGAGGGCGAGATACGCAGTATTTT. The chain carries TRBV29-1 and TRBJ2-3, with 10 bases matching TRBD2. Germline V lookup: CDR1 SQVTM, CDR2 ANQGSEA. V lost 6 bases to trimming and J lost 5 bases; unmatched junction nucleotides: 20. The CDR3 is made up of 18 amino acids.